The sequence of this TCR beta chain was determined in a study of cytomegalovirus exposure and HLA in healthy donors. Study as a whole: It was reported in a later analysis that the approximately 120 validation repertoires used the same platform as the roughly 640 first-cohort repertoires.

Profiled with immunoSEQ multiplex PCR; TCRdb holds only in-frame clones, not every one. This table holds 170,000 or so clones, more than 65% found once. The study drew the donors from its roughly 120-subject validation cohort, separate from the roughly 700-subject first cohort. With respect to this clone: Its antigen is still unknown.

Findings and limits, study-wide: TCR sequences were mostly rare, though some public TCRs occurred in many donors. The listing of fewer than 200 TCR beta chains classed them as cytomegalovirus-associated.

V dropped 4 bases and J dropped 5; count of bases not matched to a gene: 11. Germline assignment: CDR1 SGHRS and CDR2 YFSETQ. The length of the CDR3 is 15 residues. The gene calls are TRBV5-1 and TRBJ1-2, with 7 positions matching TRBD1. The clonotype originates from a woman between 18 and 29 years old in good health and CMV-seropositive. The material sequenced was PBMCs. CDR3 bases: TGCGCCAGCAGCGTGAGAGACAGGGACGCGTATGGCTACACCTTC. Protein sequence: CASSVRDRDAYGYTF. Looking up the rest from reference TRBV5-1 and TRBJ1-2 gives the full variable domain: KAGVTQTPRYLIKTRGQQVTLSCSPISGHRSVSWYQQTPGQGLQFLFEYFSETQRNKGNFPGRFSGRQFSNSRSEMNVSTLELGDSALYLCASSVRDRDAYGYTFGSGTRLTVV.